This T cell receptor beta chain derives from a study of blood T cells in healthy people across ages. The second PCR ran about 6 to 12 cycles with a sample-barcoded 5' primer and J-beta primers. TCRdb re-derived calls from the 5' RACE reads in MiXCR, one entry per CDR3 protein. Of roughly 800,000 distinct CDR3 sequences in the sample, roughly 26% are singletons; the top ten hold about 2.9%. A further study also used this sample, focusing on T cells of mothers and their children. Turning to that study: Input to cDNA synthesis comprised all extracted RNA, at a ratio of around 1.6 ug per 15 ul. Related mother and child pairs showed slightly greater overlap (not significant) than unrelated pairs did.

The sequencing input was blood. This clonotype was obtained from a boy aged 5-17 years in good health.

Written as DNA, the CDR3 is TGTGCCAGCAGCCCGGGGGACAGGGATGCGGATGAGCAGTTCTTC. Translating it yields CASSPGDRDADEQFF. The chain recombines TRBV7-3 with TRBJ2-5; 9 positions match TRBD1. The J call may be incorrect, as the DNA end agrees better with TRBJ2-1. The CDR3 length is 15 residues. CDR1 is SGHTA and CDR2 is FQGTGA in the germline V gene.